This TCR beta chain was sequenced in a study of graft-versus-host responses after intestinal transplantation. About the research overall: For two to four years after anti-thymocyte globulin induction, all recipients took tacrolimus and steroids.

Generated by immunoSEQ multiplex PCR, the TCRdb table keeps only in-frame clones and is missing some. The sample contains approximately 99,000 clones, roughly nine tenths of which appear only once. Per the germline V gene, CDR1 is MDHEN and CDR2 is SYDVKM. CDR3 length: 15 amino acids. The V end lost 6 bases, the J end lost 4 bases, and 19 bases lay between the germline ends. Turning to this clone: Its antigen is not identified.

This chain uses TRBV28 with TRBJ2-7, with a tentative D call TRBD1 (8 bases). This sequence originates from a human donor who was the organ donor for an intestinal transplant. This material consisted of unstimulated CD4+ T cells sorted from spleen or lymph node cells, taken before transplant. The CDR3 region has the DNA TGTGCCAGCAGCCCCCACAGGGGGGGGGATTACGAGCAGTACTTC. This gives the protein CASSPHRGGDYEQYF.